The 24 T cell receptor beta chains presented below share a single source sample, sequenced in a study of blood T cell repertoires in COVID-19. Sequencing was performed with immunoSEQ multiplex PCR; in TCRdb, only in-frame clones are kept and a portion is missing. The data show about 500,000 clones, 89% seen once. Sequences were obtained from peripheral blood. The receptors shown here come from a man aged 18 to 29 with COVID-19, enrolled during active disease.

This chain connects TRBV11-1 to TRBJ2-5; 8 positions match TRBD1. CDR1 and CDR2 from the germline V gene are SGHAT and FQDESV (reference sequence). J was trimmed by 5 bases and V by 6 bases; bases with no gene match: 11. The CDR3 sequence is 15 residues long. Here the CDR3 reads CASSPGQGLEETQYF. In nucleotides, the CDR3 is TGTGCCAGCAGTCCTGGACAGGGCCTAGAGGAGACCCAGTACTTC.

The V gene is TRBV15, the J gene TRBJ2-4, with D possibly being TRBD1 (6 bases). Germline loops: CDR1 LNHNV, CDR2 YYDKDF (reference sequence). The CDR3 sequence is 17 residues long. The V end lost 0 bases, the J end lost 4 bases, and 16 bases lay between the germline ends. CDR3 nucleotides: TGTGCCACCAGCAGAGATCAAACGGGCAGGGGAAAAAACATTCAGTACTTC. The encoded protein is CATSRDQTGRGKNIQYF. Together with reference TRBV15 and TRBJ2-4, the CDR3 gives the full variable domain: DAMVIQNPRYQVTQFGKPVTLSCSQTLNHNVMYWYQQKSSQAPKLLFHYYDKDFNNEADTPDNFQSRRPNTSFCFLDIRSPGLGDTAMYLCATSRDQTGRGKNIQYFGAGTRLSVL.

With regard to this clone: This sample also contains other DNA sequences that code for the same CDR3. J is TRBJ1-2 and V is TRBV27; 9 positions agree with TRBD1. The CDR3 covers 13 residues. Trimming removed 4 bases from V and 8 bases from J; junction bases left unmatched: 5. Per germline, CDR1 MNHEY and CDR2 SMNVEV (reference sequence). CDR3 sequence reads: CASSSQGAGGYTF. In DNA, the CDR3 is TGTGCCAGCAGTTCACAGGGGGCGGGGGGCTACACCTTC.

The chain has TRBV6-5 and TRBJ1-5; no firm D call. The germline V gene has CDR1 MNHEY and CDR2 SVGAGI. The V gene lost 7 bases and the J gene lost 8 bases, with 12 bases spanning the gap. The CDR3 loop spans 12 amino acids. CDR3 amino acids: CASNHFQEPQHF. DNA of the CDR3: TGTGCCAGCAACCACTTTCAAGAGCCCCAGCATTTT.

This clone was detected a few times. The chain has TRBV5-1 and TRBJ2-7; maybe TRBD1 (6 bases). CDR3 size: 18 residues. Per germline, CDR1 SGHRS and CDR2 YFSETQ. Trimming took 2 bases from V and 2 from J, leaving 23 bases between them. Written as DNA, the CDR3 is TGCGCCAGCAGCTTTGAAATGTCCGGGACACGGATCGCCTACGAGCAGTACTTC. Encoded protein: CASSFEMSGTRIAYEQYF.

The genes are TRBV12-5 and TRBJ2-7, with D possibly being TRBD1 (6 bases). Germline V CDR1 and CDR2: LGHNT, FRNRAP. The CDR3 contains 18 residues. V gave up 6 bases and J gave up 2 bases, with 26 bases separating them. For the CDR3, the DNA is TGTGCTAGTGGCCTGACCTATACACCCCGGGACACCACCTACGAGCAGTACTTC. Its translation is CASGLTYTPRDTTYEQYF.

This clone was found once. This chain connects TRBV7-3 to TRBJ1-1; TRBD1 is a possible D gene (5 bases). Trimming took 3 bases from V and 4 from J, leaving 9 bases between them. This CDR3 is 13 amino acids long. The germline V gene has CDR1 SGHTA and CDR2 FQGTGA. The CDR3 region is CASSLGGFTEAFF. The CDR3 nucleotides read TGTGCCAGCAGCTTGGGGGGGTTCACTGAAGCTTTCTTT.

The rearrangement joins TRBV9 to TRBJ1-5; 9 bases agree with TRBD1. Germline-derived CDR1 and CDR2 are SGDLS and YYNGEE. V lost 3 bases and J lost 6; bases outside the gene matches: 7. CDR3 size: 15 residues. For the CDR3, the DNA is TGTGCCAGCAGCGATCACAGGGGGCCGGGTCAGCCCCAGCATTTT. This encodes CASSDHRGPGQPQHF.

This chain joins TRBV4-1 and TRBJ2-7, with D possibly being TRBD2 (5 bases). This CDR3 spans 14 amino acids. Germline V gene lookup returns CDR1 MGHRA and CDR2 YSYEKL. Trimming removed 1 base from V and 6 bases from J, with 13 bases in between. The CDR3 DNA sequence: TGCGCCAGCAGCCAAGTAAAAGGAGAGGGCGAGCAGTACTTC. This translates into CASSQVKGEGEQYF.

The rearrangement uses TRBV7-8 and TRBJ2-1; TRBD2 matches 7 bases. With 2 bases clipped from V and 4 bases from J, the junction kept 5 bases outside the gene matches. This CDR3 has 15 amino acids. The germline CDR1 and CDR2 sequences are SGHVS and FQNEAQ. CDR3 in amino acids: CASSLTGGNYNEQFF. The CDR3 DNA follows: TGTGCCAGCAGCTTAACGGGGGGAAATTACAATGAGCAGTTCTTC.

The genes are TRBV27 and TRBJ2-3; possible D gene TRBD1, 6 bases. CDR3 length: 15 residues. V was trimmed by 3 bases and J by 0 bases, leaving 10 bases between them. The germline CDR1 and CDR2 sequences are MNHEY and SMNVEV (reference sequence). CDR3 sequence: CASSFPGASTDTQYF. The CDR3 coding sequence is TGTGCCAGCAGTTTCCCAGGGGCTAGCACAGATACGCAGTATTTT.

This sequence joins TRBV27 and TRBJ2-5, with TRBD1 identical over 9 bases. The germline CDR1 and CDR2 sequences are MNHEY and SMNVEV (reference sequence). The CDR3 is 16 residues long. J was trimmed by 2 bases and V by 6 bases; bases with no gene match: 10. The CDR3 sequence is CASRVTGGLGQETQYF. The CDR3 nucleotides read TGTGCCAGCAGGGTAACAGGGGGCCTTGGGCAAGAGACCCAGTACTTC.

This chain links TRBV30 with TRBJ2-5, with 12 positions matching TRBD1. The junction had 5 bases not matched to a gene; V was cut back by 4 bases and J by 5 bases. CDR1 and CDR2 (germline): GTSNPN, SVGIG (reference sequence). CDR3 length equals 14 residues. The CDR3 DNA is TGTGCCTGGACTGGGACAGGGGGCATTGAGACCCAGTACTTC. Amino acid sequence: CAWTGTGGIETQYF.

This chain joins TRBV7-9 and TRBJ1-6, with TRBD1 identical over 8 bases. J was trimmed by 8 bases and V by 1 base; bases with no gene match: 4. Germline assignment: CDR1 SEHNR and CDR2 FQNEAQ (reference sequence). The CDR3 is 15 residues long. CDR3 protein: CASSLGGTGHSPLHF. The CDR3 coding sequence is TGTGCCAGCAGCTTAGGCGGGACAGGTCATTCACCCCTCCACTTT.

J is TRBJ2-1 and V is TRBV27; perhaps TRBD1 as D (6 bases). The CDR3 length is 14 residues. Trimming took 6 bases from V and 6 from J, leaving 15 bases between them. Per germline, CDR1 MNHEY and CDR2 SMNVEV (reference sequence). The CDR3 reads CASSPGVVGNEQFF. CDR3 sequence (DNA): TGTGCCAGCAGCCCAGGGGTAGTGGGCAATGAGCAGTTCTTC.

A note on this clone: The junction and the germline gene differ at one end; a read error may be behind it. The chain recombines TRBV19 with TRBJ2-5; D may be TRBD2 (6 bases). The CDR3 is 15 amino acids. Germline-derived CDR1 and CDR2 are LNHDA and SQIVND (reference sequence). The CDR3: CASSAGTRVVEIQYF. CDR3 bases: TGTGCCAGTAGTGCCGGGACTCGGGTCGTAGAGATCCAGTACTTC.

The rearrangement joins TRBV25-1 to TRBJ2-3; unclear D gene. V was clipped by 4 bases and J by 0 bases, with 8 bases between them. Germline V gene sequence: CDR1 MGHDK, CDR2 SYGVNS. CDR3 length equals 14 residues. CDR3 protein: CASSGQHSTDTQYF. CDR3 bases: TGTGCCAGCAGTGGCCAACACAGCACAGATACGCAGTATTTT.

The rearrangement links TRBV4-2 to TRBJ2-5; TRBD2 aligns across 12 bases. The CDR3 contains 18 residues. Germline CDR1 is LGHNA and CDR2 is YNFKEQ. Losses at the gene ends were 0 bases for V and 3 bases for J; bases not matched to a gene: 8. This chain's CDR3 is CASSQDSLAGGKKETQYF. The CDR3 region has the DNA TGTGCCAGCAGCCAAGATTCGCTAGCGGGAGGGAAGAAAGAGACCCAGTACTTC.

V usage is TRBV19 and J usage is TRBJ2-4, with D possibly matching TRBD2 (5 bases). V lost 3 bases, J lost 9 bases, and 15 bases lay in between. Germline lookup yields CDR1 LNHDA and CDR2 SQIVND (reference sequence). The CDR3 covers 14 residues. The CDR3 nucleotides read TGTGCCAGTAGTATTATCCCCAACCGGGGCATTCAGTACTTC. It specifies CASSIIPNRGIQYF.

The V gene is TRBV5-6, the J gene TRBJ2-7; 8 bases agree with TRBD2. After removal of 3 bases from V and 6 bases from J, the junction contained 5 bases not matched to a gene. Germline loops: CDR1 SGHDT, CDR2 YYEEEE. CDR3 size: 13 residues. The DNA for the CDR3 is TGTGCCAGCAGCTCAGCGGGGGATTTCGAGCAGTACTTC. This codes for CASSSAGDFEQYF.

The chain links TRBV21-1 to TRBJ1-4. TRBV21-1 is a pseudogene. CDR3 length: 13 residues. The chain's CDR3 is CASPPRSHEKLFF. Here the CDR3 DNA reads TGTGCCAGCCCCCCGCGGAGTCATGAAAAACTGTTTTTT.

V usage is TRBV15 and J usage is TRBJ2-3; 9 bases map to TRBD1. Germline V CDR1 and CDR2: LNHNV, YYDKDF (reference sequence). The CDR3 spans 14 residues. V was clipped by 1 base and J by 4 bases; unmatched bases: 0. DNA of the CDR3: TGTGCCACCAGCAGAGGGACAGGGGCAGATACGCAGTATTTT. It is translated as CATSRGTGADTQYF.

The rearrangement links TRBV11-2 to TRBJ2-7; possibly TRBD1 for D (6 bases). Germline V lookup: CDR1 SGHAT, CDR2 FQNNGV. This CDR3 has 14 residues. Trimming removed 5 bases from V and 3 bases from J, with 14 bases in between. This CDR3 reads CASSAQGSLYEQYF. In DNA, the CDR3 is TGTGCCAGCAGCGCACAGGGTTCTCTCTACGAGCAGTACTTC.

The chain uses TRBV29-1 and TRBJ1-2; D might be TRBD1 (6 bases). Deletions cut 2 bases from V and 8 bases from J, with 12 bases between. Germline CDR1 reads SQVTM; CDR2 reads ANQGSEA. The CDR3 has 12 residues. The CDR3 DNA follows: TGCAGCGTTGAATCGGGCAGGGGAGGCTACACCTTC. Protein product: CSVESGRGGYTF.